This T cell receptor (beta chain) was identified in a study of human T cells and chemical hapten exposure. General study findings and limits: The count of PT1 expanded TCRs correlated positively with patch test score.

CDR1 MNHEY and CDR2 SVGAGI come from the germline V gene. V dropped 6 bases and J dropped 2 bases, with 11 bases sitting between them. The CDR3 has 13 residues. The time point was: patch test 1, 2 weeks after DPC sensitization. Documented treatment: therapeutic diphenylcyclopropenone sensitization with weekly scalp DPC. It was from unfractionated whole blood that total RNA was extracted. This clonotype was picked up a small number of times. The antigen remains undetermined. TCRdb fed the RACE reads into MiXCR, producing one record per CDR3 protein. The data contain some 38,000 distinct CDR3 sequences, approximately 6.3% of them singletons.

The material was whole blood, obtained in connection with sensitization to the hapten diphenylcyclopropenone (DPC). The V gene is TRBV6-5, the J gene TRBJ2-7, with D perhaps assigned TRBD1 or TRBD2 (5 bases each). The sequence came from a woman in her 30s with alopecia areata. Some clones in this sample may be carry-over from other donors' samples. CDR3 in DNA: TGTGCCAGCAGGGCCGGGACCGCCTACGAGCAGTACTTC. The encoded protein is CASRAGTAYEQYF.